These 18 T cell receptor beta chains came from one sample sequenced in a study of sequential checkpoint blockade in melanoma. Documented treatment: randomized to nivolumab then ipilimumab (arm A) or the reverse (arm B). The table came from immunoSEQ multiplex PCR; TCRdb's copy has only in-frame clones and leaves some out. The sample holds a few thousand clones, approximately 18% seen once. The specimen comprised tumor tissue (inferred from file names), sampled from a patient given nivolumab and ipilimumab in sequence. The origin of the receptors is a human patient with melanoma. Some clones in this sample may be carry-over from other donors' samples.

Sample share makes this clone medium-sized. The chain uses TRBV7-1 and TRBJ1-1; D is ambiguous. TRBV7-1 counts as an open reading frame of uncertain function. This CDR3 is built from 13 residues. Trimming stripped 4 bases from V and 2 bases from J, with 8 bases between. CDR3 DNA: TGTGCCAGCAGCTTATATGTTAACACTGAAGCTTTCTTT. Its translation is CASSLYVNTEAFF.

This clone was picked up many times. The chain has TRBV4-1 and TRBJ1-2; the D is unclear. The V end lost 5 bases, the J end lost 6 bases, and 10 bases lay between the germline ends. This CDR3 has 12 amino acids. From germline, CDR1 is MGHRA and CDR2 YSYEKL. The CDR3 DNA reads as TGCGCCAGCAGCTTGCCGTCGGATGGCTACACCTTC. Translating it yields CASSLPSDGYTF.

This chain links TRBV19 with TRBJ2-5, with D uncertain. Germline loops: CDR1 LNHDA, CDR2 SQIVND (reference sequence). Trimming shortened V by 5 bases and J by 5 bases, and 12 bases separated the two germline ends. This CDR3 has 13 amino acids. CDR3 protein: CASSAPGRETQYF. The CDR3 DNA reads TGTGCCAGTAGTGCCCCGGGTCGGGAGACCCAGTACTTC.

Worth noting for this clone: A read error may account for a junction end that differs from germline. This sequence joins TRBV5-1 and TRBJ2-1; 10 positions match TRBD1. The germline V gene has CDR1 SGHRS and CDR2 YFSETQ. The CDR3 runs 15 residues. DNA of the CDR3: TGCGCCAGCAGTTTGGACAGGGGGGTTAACAATGAGCAGTTCTTC. Its protein product is CASSLDRGVNNEQFF.

By share, this clone ranks as medium-sized. The CDR3 here is CASSPLGRSTGELFF. CDR3 nucleotide sequence: TGTGCCAGCAGCCCCCTAGGTCGGAGCACCGGGGAGCTGTTTTTT. The J gene is TRBJ2-2, the V gene TRBV11-3; D not resolved. V was trimmed by 5 bases and J by 4 bases, leaving 14 bases between them. The CDR3 is made up of 15 amino acids. The V gene's germline CDR1 is SGHNT and CDR2 YENEEA.

At least ten counts were recorded for this clone. CDR3 protein: CASSLWTGGGRDEQFF. The CDR3 DNA sequence: TGTGCCAGCAGTTTATGGACAGGGGGCGGGAGGGATGAGCAGTTCTTC. The chain carries TRBV28 and TRBJ2-1; D possibly corresponds to TRBD1 (10 bases). The CDR3 spans 16 residues. CDR1 is MDHEN and CDR2 is SYDVKM in the germline V gene. V was trimmed by 0 bases and J by 8 bases, leaving 17 bases between them.

The chain is built from TRBV19 and TRBJ2-1, with TRBD2 matching over 7 bases. The J segment lost 9 bases and the V segment lost 1 base, leaving 9 bases of the junction unmatched. The CDR3 extends over 15 amino acids. Germline V gene data show CDR1 as LNHDA and CDR2 as SQIVND (reference sequence). CDR3 sequence: CASSIGLARQSEQFF. The CDR3 DNA is TGTGCCAGTAGTATAGGACTAGCCCGTCAGTCTGAGCAGTTCTTC.

The chain employs TRBV12-5 and TRBJ2-2; no firm D call. Germline V lookup: CDR1 LGHNT, CDR2 FRNRAP. The CDR3 covers 11 residues. Deletions cut 6 bases from V and 6 bases from J, with 5 bases between. Here the CDR3 DNA reads TGTGCTAGTGGCACCCCCGGGGAGCTGTTTTTT. Its protein is CASGTPGELFF. The full variable domain, completed using reference TRBV12-5 and TRBJ2-2, is DARVTQTPRHKVTEMGQEVTMRCQPILGHNTVFWYRQTMMQGLELLAYFRNRAPLDDSGMPKDRFSAEMPDATLATLKIQPSEPRDSAVYFCASGTPGELFFGEGSRLTVL.

The chain links TRBV29-1 to TRBJ1-4; tentative D call: TRBD1 (6 bases). V lost 6 bases and J lost 0, with 11 bases in between. From germline, CDR1 is SQVTM and CDR2 ANQGSEA. The CDR3 loop spans 14 amino acids. The CDR3 DNA is TGCAGCGTAGCAACAGGGACAACTAATGAAAAACTGTTTTTT. Protein sequence: CSVATGTTNEKLFF. Supplemented by reference TRBV29-1 and TRBJ1-4, the full variable domain reads SAVISQKPSRDICQRGTSLTIQCQVDSQVTMMFWYRQQPGQSLTLIATANQGSEATYESGFVIDKFPISRPNLTFSTLTVSNMSPEDSSIYLCSVATGTTNEKLFFGSGTQLSVL.

The rearrangement links TRBV28 to TRBJ2-5, with D unclear. The V gene's germline CDR1 is MDHEN and CDR2 SYDVKM. Trimming stripped 5 bases from V and 3 bases from J, with 16 bases between. The CDR3 is made up of 15 amino acids. CDR3: CASSPQRRTKETQYF. The CDR3 DNA reads TGTGCCAGCAGTCCTCAGCGCCGGACGAAAGAGACCCAGTACTTC.

This clone counts as medium-sized (0.01 to 0.1%). Here the CDR3 DNA reads TGTGCCAGCAGGGCCGACAGGCCTTCCACAGATACGCAGTATTTT. Protein: CASRADRPSTDTQYF. V and J are TRBV9 and TRBJ2-3, with a tentative D call TRBD1 (6 bases). From germline, CDR1 is SGDLS and CDR2 YYNGEE. V was trimmed by 5 bases and J by 2 bases, leaving 15 bases between them. This CDR3 has 15 amino acids.

This chain links TRBV5-1 with TRBJ2-3, with D possibly matching TRBD2 (6 bases). Germline CDR1 and CDR2: SGHRS and YFSETQ. CDR3 length: 14 residues. Trimming cost V 2 bases and J 5 bases, with 12 bases left between them. This CDR3 reads CASSLGGAQDTQYF. CDR3 coding DNA: TGCGCCAGCAGCTTAGGAGGGGCACAAGATACGCAGTATTTT.

This clone came up a few times. The chain couples TRBV6-8 to TRBJ2-2; no definite D call. Germline V gene sequence: CDR1 MNHGY, CDR2 SAAAGT. The CDR3 is 13 amino acids. V was shortened by 11 bases and J by 2 bases, with 12 bases between the two germline ends. CDR3 amino acids: CAAARDNTGELFF. The CDR3, as DNA: TGTGCCGCAGCCAGAGACAACACCGGGGAGCTGTTTTTT.

The rearrangement joins TRBV11-3 to TRBJ2-7; 11 bases align to TRBD2. CDR3 length: 16 amino acids. CDR1 SGHNT and CDR2 YENEEA come from the germline V gene. V was pared by 2 bases and J by 1 base, with 4 bases of the junction left unmatched. CDR3 bases: TGTGCCAGCAGCTTATCGGCTAGCGGGGGGTCCTACGAGCAGTACTTC. Translated: CASSLSASGGSYEQYF.

The V call is TRBV29-1, the J call TRBJ1-6; 8 positions agree with TRBD1. The CDR3 consists of 13 residues. Germline CDR1 is SQVTM and CDR2 is ANQGSEA. V shed 6 bases, J shed 8 bases, and the junction held 6 bases outside the gene matches. The CDR3: CSVDQTGDSPLHF. The DNA for the CDR3 is TGCAGCGTCGACCAGACAGGGGATTCACCCCTCCACTTT. The full variable domain, with the rest looked up from reference TRBV29-1 and TRBJ1-6, is SAVISQKPSRDICQRGTSLTIQCQVDSQVTMMFWYRQQPGQSLTLIATANQGSEATYESGFVIDKFPISRPNLTFSTLTVSNMSPEDSSIYLCSVDQTGDSPLHFGNGTRLTVT.

This clone was detected only a few times. The V gene is TRBV19, the J gene TRBJ1-1; 9 nucleotides line up with TRBD1. V shed 8 bases and J 5 bases; nucleotides not matched to a gene: 12. Germline V gene data show CDR1 as LNHDA and CDR2 as SQIVND (reference sequence). The CDR3 is 15 residues long. This CDR3 is CASLGRDRVGTEAFF. The CDR3 DNA reads as TGTGCCAGTCTTGGCCGGGACAGGGTGGGAACTGAAGCTTTCTTT.

The chain joins TRBV18 to TRBJ2-7; TRBD1 agrees at 10 bases. CDR3 length equals 14 residues. Germline CDR1 KGHSH, CDR2 LQKENI. V shed 3 bases and J 3 bases; nucleotides not matched to a gene: 2. For the CDR3, the DNA is TGTGCCAGCTCACCCGGGACAGGGGTCTACGAGCAGTACTTC. This sequence encodes CASSPGTGVYEQYF.

This clone was picked up a small number of times. The chain couples TRBV1 to TRBJ2-1; the table's TRBD2 call for D was not verified on the DNA. TRBV1 corresponds to a pseudogene. This CDR3 has 18 residues. CDR3 sequence reads: CASSPGGAAGSSYNEQFF. As DNA, the CDR3 is TGCGCCAGCAGTCCTGGGGGGGCGGCGGGGAGCTCCTACAATGAGCAGTTCTTC.